The TCR beta chain under discussion was sequenced for a study of response to subunit inactivated influenza vaccine. Findings and caveats of the study: Seasonal influenza vaccination, on each occasion, was suggested by the authors to recruit few new T cells.

TCRdb ran MiXCR on the RT-PCR reads and lists one entry per CDR3 protein. The sample has a few hundred thousand distinct CDR3 sequences, just over 20% seen once; the top ten hold about 10%. As concerns this clonotype: Its specificity is unknown.

In germline, CDR1 is MDHEN, CDR2 SYDVKM. The CDR3 extends over 15 amino acids. After removal of 2 bases from V and 5 bases from J, the junction contained 6 bases not matched to a gene. The TCR sequence derives from a man between 50 and 69 years old who received an inactivated influenza vaccine. This sequence joins TRBV28 and TRBJ2-3; 8 bases agree with TRBD2. Material: PBMCs from blood, obtained around 22 months after vaccination. CDR3 amino acids: CASSLQAGAGDTQYF. CDR3 DNA: TGTGCCAGCAGTTTACAAGCGGGAGCCGGAGATACGCAGTATTTT.